This is a list of T cell receptor beta chains from one sample in a study of early T cells in non-severe SARS-CoV-2 infection. MiXCR was run by TCRdb on the 5' RACE reads, yielding one entry per CDR3 protein. The sample has tens of thousands of distinct CDR3 sequences, around a sixth seen once; the top ten hold 5% to 5.5%. The sequences come from whole blood, collected at baseline. The receptor set was obtained from an adult who was a healthcare worker with PCR-confirmed SARS-CoV-2 infection or an uninfected control (not recorded which). The CDR3 runs from the conserved cysteine through the conserved F or W. The order of the fields is clone size, J gene, V gene, D gene, CDR3 DNA, CDR3 protein. The D gene is left open where the match is weak. Only part of the rows carry a size: once, few, many, or a class if the clone is expanded.

few	TRBJ1-5	TRBV6-2/TRBV6-3	NA	TGTGCCAGCAGCCCTACAGGGAACCATCAGCCCCAGCATTTT	CASSPTGNHQPQHF
NA	TRBJ2-4	TRBV7-2	TRBD2	TGTGCCAGACTACCGACTAGCGGTTATCTAGCCAAAAACATTCAGTACTTC	CARLPTSGYLAKNIQYF
NA	TRBJ2-2	TRBV13	NA	TGTGCCAGCAGCTCGGGACCAAGGGAGCTGTTTTTT	CASSSGPRELFF
NA	TRBJ2-3	TRBV10-3	TRBD1	TGTGCCGCGAAGGGACAGGGAGGGACAGATACGCAGTATTTT	CAAKGQGGTDTQYF
few	TRBJ2-5	TRBV14	TRBD2	TGTGCCAGCAGCCGCACTCACTTAGCGGGCGAAGAGACCCAGTACTTC	CASSRTHLAGEETQYF
NA	TRBJ1-1	TRBV28	NA	TGTGCCAGCAGTCGGCTGTCTAGGGCGGCTTTCTTT	CASSRLSRAAFF
once	TRBJ1-3	TRBV5-4	NA	TGTGCCAGCAGCTTGGGTACAGTCGGAAACACCATATATTTT	CASSLGTVGNTIYF
NA	TRBJ2-7	TRBV5-1	TRBD2	TGCGCCAGCAGCTTGGTCGGGAGGGAGGAGATCGACGAGCAGTACTTC	CASSLVGREEIDEQYF
few	TRBJ2-2	TRBV5-1	TRBD1	TGCGCCAGCAGCTTGGTACAGGGGTTCGGCGGGGAGCTGTTTTTT	CASSLVQGFGGELFF
few	TRBJ1-3	TRBV7-8	NA	TGTGCCAGCAGCTTAGCGGGACGGCACTCTGGAAACACCATATATTTT	CASSLAGRHSGNTIYF
NA	TRBJ2-1	TRBV7-7	TRBD2	TGTGCCAGCAGCTTAGGAGCCGGGACTAGCGGATACAATGAGCAGTTCTTC	CASSLGAGTSGYNEQFF
few	TRBJ2-1	TRBV28	TRBD2	TGTGCCAGCAGTTTTAGGGGGACTAGCGGCTCCTACAATGAGCAGTTCTTC	CASSFRGTSGSYNEQFF
NA	TRBJ2-1	TRBV5-4	TRBD1	TGTGCCAGCAGCCCCTCACAGGGGGTGGGCGAGCAGTTCTTC	CASSPSQGVGEQFF
NA	TRBJ1-4	TRBV18	TRBD1	TGTGCCAGCTCTCCGAATCAAGGACAGGGTGAAAAACTGTTTTTT	CASSPNQGQGEKLFF
many	TRBJ2-1	TRBV3-1	TRBD2	TGTGCCAGCAGCCGAGCCCAAAGCGGGAGGTACTACAATGAGCAGTTCTTC	CASSRAQSGRYYNEQFF
NA	TRBJ2-2	TRBV7-9	NA	TGTGCCAGCAGTCGAGGGACTACCGGGGAGCTGTTTTTT	CASSRGTTGELFF
NA	TRBJ1-1	TRBV7-8	TRBD1	TGTGCCAGCACCCAGGGGGTGACTGAAGCTTTCTTT	CASTQGVTEAFF
many	TRBJ1-2	TRBV28	NA	TGTGCCAGCAGTTTAGCCGGGGCTTATGGCTACACCTTC	CASSLAGAYGYTF
NA	TRBJ2-7	TRBV2	TRBD1	TGTGCCAGCAGTGTATCAGGGGGCTACGAGCAGTACTTC	CASSVSGGYEQYF
NA	TRBJ2-1	TRBV21-1	NA	TGTGCCAGCAGCGAAAACCGGGACGAGTTCTTC	CASSENRDEFF
few	TRBJ2-1	TRBV20-1	TRBD2	TGCAGTGCCACCACCGGGACTAGCACGAACAATGAGCAGTTCTTC	CSATTGTSTNNEQFF
many	TRBJ2-1	TRBV7-9	TRBD1	TGTGCCAGCAGCTTAGTTCGGGACAGAGACAATGAGCAGTTCTTC	CASSLVRDRDNEQFF
NA	TRBJ1-1	TRBV9	TRBD1	TGTGCCAGCAGCTCCCGGGACAGGGATAAAGCTTTCTTT	CASSSRDRDKAFF
NA	TRBJ2-1	TRBV10-3	NA	TGTGCCATCGGCCCAGGGGACAACTCCTACAATGAGCAGTTCTTC	CAIGPGDNSYNEQFF
once	TRBJ2-3	TRBV20-1	NA	TGCAGTGCTTCTAGGGGGGGCACAGATACGCAGTATTTT	CSASRGGTDTQYF
many	TRBJ2-7	TRBV9	TRBD2	TGTGCCAGCAGCGTTAGCGGGAGGGCCCACGAGCAGTACTTC	CASSVSGRAHEQYF
many	TRBJ2-7	TRBV18	TRBD1	TGTGCCAGCTCAACCGGGACAGGGTCCTACGAGCAGTACTTC	CASSTGTGSYEQYF
few	TRBJ2-3	TRBV7-9	TRBD2	TGTGCCAGCAGTTCGACTAGCGGGCTTGGAGATACGCAGTATTTT	CASSSTSGLGDTQYF
few	TRBJ2-3	TRBV20-1	TRBD2	TGCAGTGCTCCCCCTAGGACCCTTGGACTAGCCTCCGCAGATACGCAGTATTTT	CSAPPRTLGLASADTQYF
NA	TRBJ2-3	TRBV6-5	TRBD1	TGTGCCAGCAGCTCGACAGGGGATACGCAGTATTTT	CASSSTGDTQYF